The source of this T cell receptor beta chain is a study of T cell responses to AZD1222 COVID-19 vaccine. Overall study context: Second-dose recipients at about 4 or about 12 weeks were treated as one pooled group.

Study-wide points: White British donors predominated, females outnumbered males, and clonal diversity was possibly underestimated. An increase in Spike-specific TCR breadth and depth was observed after two AZD1222 doses.

Trimming shortened V by 1 base and J by 0 bases, and 7 bases separated the two germline ends. CDR1 and CDR2 from the germline V gene are MGHRA and YSYEKL. The CDR3 has 16 residues. Profiled with immunoSEQ multiplex PCR; TCRdb holds only in-frame clones, not every one. This table holds approximately 150,000 clones, 80% to 95% found once. Remarks on this clone: Antigen unknown.

This TCR was sampled from an adult in good health. V and J are TRBV4-1 and TRBJ2-6; D not certain. The starting material was peripheral blood, obtained on day 0 of AZD1222 vaccination. CDR3 sequence reads: CASSQGGLSGANVLTF. Here the CDR3 DNA reads TGCGCCAGCAGCCAAGGAGGCCTCTCTGGGGCCAACGTCCTGACTTTC.